This entry lists 29 T cell receptor beta chains sequenced from one sample in a study of blood T cell repertoires in COVID-19. TCRdb's table, derived via immunoSEQ multiplex PCR, lists solely in-frame clones and lacks some. The data hold approximately 280,000 clones, with 89% observed a single time. The sample comprised peripheral blood. These receptor sequences come from a man aged 50-59 years with acute or convalescent COVID-19.

This chain links TRBV3-1 (or the pseudogene TRBV3-2) with TRBJ2-3; perhaps TRBD2 as D (7 bases). The CDR3 extends over 15 amino acids. Germline assignment: CDR1 LGHDT and CDR2 YNNKEL (reference sequence). V lost 1 base to trimming and J lost 7 bases, with 15 bases between them. In DNA form, the CDR3 reads TGTGCCAGCAGCCAAGTGGGGGGGGCTGTAAATACGCAGTATTTT. Protein: CASSQVGGAVNTQYF.

This clone appeared a single time. The chain has TRBV11-1 and TRBJ1-2; 7 nucleotides align to TRBD1. The trim removed 5 bases at V and 4 bases at J, leaving 10 bases unmatched. CDR3 length equals 15 residues. Germline values: CDR1 SGHAT, CDR2 FQDESV (reference sequence). CDR3: CASSASQGFIYGYTF. In DNA, the CDR3 is TGTGCCAGCAGCGCCTCACAGGGGTTCATCTATGGCTACACCTTC.

This chain connects TRBV7-9 to TRBJ1-2; D may be TRBD1 (6 bases). The CDR3 has 16 amino acids. In germline, CDR1 is SEHNR, CDR2 FQNEAQ (reference sequence). V shed 2 bases and J shed 2 bases, with 15 bases lying between them. The CDR3 loop is CASSLNAGQGNYGYTF. Here the CDR3 DNA reads TGTGCCAGCAGCTTAAACGCCGGGCAGGGGAACTATGGCTACACCTTC.

The V and J genes are TRBV7-3 and TRBJ2-7, with D possibly matching TRBD1 (6 bases). CDR1 is SGHTA and CDR2 is FQGTGA in the germline V gene. Trimming left V 5 bases short and J 4 bases short, with 12 bases between. The CDR3 totals 13 residues. CDR3 nucleotides: TGTGCCAGCAGCCCCACAGGGCAATACGAGCAGTACTTC. Translated: CASSPTGQYEQYF.

This chain links TRBV5-1 with TRBJ2-5; 9 bases agree with TRBD1. The CDR3 covers 13 residues. The V gene's germline CDR1 is SGHRS and CDR2 YFSETQ. The ends lost 3 bases at V and 5 bases at J; junction bases unmatched: 2. CDR3: CASSYRGRETQYF. Written as DNA, the CDR3 is TGCGCCAGCAGCTACAGGGGGCGGGAGACCCAGTACTTC.

This clone has just one count. This rearrangement joins TRBV5-8 to TRBJ1-1; 10 bases fit TRBD1. V lost 5 bases to trimming and J lost 4 bases; unmatched junction nucleotides: 11. There are 16 residues in the CDR3. The germline V gene encodes CDR1 SGHTS and CDR2 YDEGEE. As DNA, the CDR3 is TGTGCCAGCAGTTCCGGGACAGGGGTTTGGGGCACTGAAGCTTTCTTT. Translating gives CASSSGTGVWGTEAFF.

This chain connects TRBV21-1 to TRBJ2-7; the D segment call TRBD1 is taken from the table without a DNA check. TRBV21-1 is assigned pseudogene status. This CDR3 region has 12 residues. The CDR3 protein is CASSPRSRDRGF. DNA of the CDR3: TGTGCCAGCAGCCCCCGGTCCCGGGACAGAGGATTC.

The genes are TRBV14 and TRBJ1-1, with D perhaps matching TRBD1 (5 bases). The CDR3 has 15 amino acids. Looked up from germline, CDR1 is SGHDN and CDR2 is FVKESK. The V end lost 4 bases, the J end lost 6 bases, and 18 bases lay between the germline ends. The CDR3 region is CASSPDGGKSAEAFF. CDR3 coding DNA: TGTGCCAGCAGCCCAGACGGGGGGAAAAGCGCTGAAGCTTTCTTT.

This chain joins TRBV2 and TRBJ2-1; 8 nucleotides line up with TRBD2. The CDR3 is 15 amino acids. Germline-derived CDR1 and CDR2 are SNHLY and FYNNEI. V gave up 1 base and J gave up 5 bases; unmatched junction bases: 4. CDR3 DNA: TGTGCCAGCAGTGAAGTCGGGGGGGCCCACAATGAGCAGTTCTTC. Translation: CASSEVGGAHNEQFF.

The chain couples TRBV10-2 to TRBJ1-2; TRBD1 aligns across 10 bases. Germline V gene lookup returns CDR1 WSHSY and CDR2 SAAADI. J gave up 8 bases and V 10 bases, and 10 bases lay outside the gene matches. The CDR3 has 13 amino acids. CDR3 region: CATLGTGVTGYTF. The CDR3 DNA follows: TGCGCCACCCTAGGGACAGGGGTAACAGGCTACACCTTC.

The CDR3: CASSFSSGAAYNEQFF. CDR3 bases: TGTGCCAGCAGCTTTTCTAGCGGGGCCGCCTACAATGAGCAGTTCTTC. The chain carries TRBV5-5 and TRBJ2-1; the match to TRBD2 covers 9 bases. V trimming: 2 bases; J trimming: 2 bases; junction bases outside the gene matches: 5. There are 16 residues in the CDR3. Germline-derived CDR1 and CDR2 are SGHKS and YYEKEE (reference sequence).

This chain links TRBV5-5 with TRBJ2-3; D is uncertain. This CDR3 spans 15 amino acids. V was cut by 2 bases and J by 2 bases, with 12 bases left in between. Per germline, CDR1 SGHKS and CDR2 YYEKEE (reference sequence). CDR3 residues: CASSFLLATTDTQYF. The CDR3 nucleotides read TGTGCCAGCAGCTTCCTATTAGCTACCACAGATACGCAGTATTTT.

About this clone: Within the sample, other DNA sequences also encode this same CDR3. The chain uses TRBV18 and TRBJ1-1; unclear D gene. This CDR3 spans 13 amino acids. Germline V gene data show CDR1 as KGHSH and CDR2 as LQKENI. The V gene lost 2 bases and the J gene lost 1 base, with 5 bases spanning the gap. CDR3 loop: CASSPGQNTEAFF. CDR3 sequence (DNA): TGTGCCAGCTCACCAGGGCAGAACACTGAAGCTTTCTTT.

This chain uses TRBV11-2 with TRBJ2-7; D perhaps matches TRBD1 (5 bases). The germline V and J ends were trimmed by 1 base and 12 bases, with 13 bases remaining between them. CDR1 is SGHAT, CDR2 FQNNGV, per germline. The CDR3 runs to 12 residues. The CDR3: CASSLAQGGSYF. The DNA of the CDR3 is TGTGCCAGCAGCTTAGCCCAGGGCGGCTCGTACTTC.

This clone was observed a handful of times. The chain carries TRBV5-1 and TRBJ1-1; D is unclear. Trimming took off 5 bases at V and 1 base at J, with 9 bases between the two ends. CDR1 is SGHRS, CDR2 YFSETQ, per germline. CDR3 length: 13 amino acids. The DNA of the CDR3 is TGCGCCAGCAGAAGACCGGGGAACACTGAAGCTTTCTTT. Translated: CASRRPGNTEAFF. The whole variable domain, filled in from reference TRBV5-1 and TRBJ1-1, reads KAGVTQTPRYLIKTRGQQVTLSCSPISGHRSVSWYQQTPGQGLQFLFEYFSETQRNKGNFPGRFSGRQFSNSRSEMNVSTLELGDSALYLCASRRPGNTEAFFGQGTRLTVV.

This sequence joins TRBV6-5 and TRBJ1-1; D possibly corresponds to TRBD1 (5 bases). Germline-derived CDR1 and CDR2 are MNHEY and SVGAGI. V lost 7 bases to trimming and J lost 8 bases, with 17 bases between them. The CDR3 runs 13 residues. CDR3 residues: CASTILGGWEAFF. The CDR3 DNA reads as TGTGCCAGCACCATATTGGGGGGTTGGGAAGCTTTCTTT.

This rearrangement joins TRBV19 to TRBJ2-5; D not certain. Trimming shortened V by 4 bases and J by 10 bases, and 10 bases separated the two germline ends. Looked up from germline, CDR1 is LNHDA and CDR2 is SQIVND (reference sequence). CDR3 size: 11 residues. CDR3 nucleotide sequence: TGTGCCAGTAGTACCCCCAGTGGCCAGTACTTC. This codes for CASSTPSGQYF.

This clone was seen only once. This chain uses TRBV11-2 with TRBJ2-1; 8 bases agree with TRBD2. The V segment lost 5 bases and the J segment 6 bases; nucleotides outside the gene matches: 12. The V gene's germline CDR1 is SGHAT and CDR2 FQNNGV. This CDR3 is 16 amino acids long. CDR3 in DNA: TGTGCCAGCAGCCGGAAGTTAGGACTAGCTCTCAATGAGCAGTTCTTC. As protein: CASSRKLGLALNEQFF.

This clone has only one observation. CDR3 nucleotides: TGTGCCAGCAGTCTACAGGGTCGGAGCACTGAAGCTTTCTTT. Its protein is CASSLQGRSTEAFF. The gene calls are TRBV6-5 and TRBJ1-1, with D tentatively TRBD1 (6 bases). CDR1 is MNHEY and CDR2 is SVGAGI in the germline V gene. The CDR3 is made up of 14 amino acids. V was trimmed by 5 bases and J by 4 bases, leaving 14 bases between them.

This chain uses TRBV19 with TRBJ1-1; 11 nucleotides match TRBD1. Germline CDR1 reads LNHDA; CDR2 reads SQIVND (reference sequence). V lost 5 bases and J lost 3; bases outside the gene matches: 11. This CDR3 contains 17 residues. The CDR3 loop reads CASSPQGQGARDTEAFF. CDR3 sequence (DNA): TGTGCCAGTAGTCCTCAAGGACAGGGGGCGAGGGACACTGAAGCTTTCTTT.

V gene TRBV5-1 combines with J gene TRBJ1-1, with D possibly being TRBD1 (5 bases). Trimming left V 3 bases short and J 1 base short, with 16 bases between. Looked up from germline, CDR1 is SGHRS and CDR2 is YFSETQ. This CDR3 has 16 residues. In DNA form, the CDR3 reads TGCGCCAGCAGCTCTCGGAGGGGCTTGGAGAACACTGAAGCTTTCTTT. Amino acid sequence: CASSSRRGLENTEAFF.

The V call is TRBV3-1 (or the pseudogene TRBV3-2), the J call TRBJ2-1, with 12 bases identical to TRBD2. Germline CDR1 and CDR2: LGHDT and YNNKEL (reference sequence). This CDR3 has 15 residues. J was trimmed by 6 bases and V by 6 bases; bases with no gene match: 6. The CDR3 is CASSSLAGGLNEQFF. CDR3 DNA: TGTGCCAGCAGTTCACTAGCGGGGGGTCTCAATGAGCAGTTCTTC.

The rearrangement uses TRBV6-5 and TRBJ1-2, with 7 bases that match TRBD1. CDR1 is MNHEY, CDR2 SVGAGI, per germline. V trimming: 10 bases; J trimming: 3 bases; junction bases outside the gene matches: 5. There are 12 residues in the CDR3. CDR3 amino acids: CATVTGDYGYTF. The CDR3 DNA is TGTGCCACGGTAACAGGGGACTATGGCTACACCTTC.

The chain recombines TRBV13 with TRBJ2-3, with D unclear. The CDR3 sequence is 14 residues long. V was trimmed by 5 bases and J by 4 bases, leaving 13 bases between them. Germline loops: CDR1 PRHDT, CDR2 FYEKMQ (reference sequence). The CDR3 coding sequence is TGTGCCAGCAGCGCCCCTGCTGGCCCAGATACGCAGTATTTT. Its translation is CASSAPAGPDTQYF.

CDR3 DNA: TGTGCCAGCAGGGACAGGGCGAACAATGAGCAGTTCTTC. The encoded protein is CASRDRANNEQFF. The J gene is TRBJ2-1, the V gene TRBV2; 8 nucleotides agree with TRBD1. Germline values: CDR1 SNHLY, CDR2 FYNNEI. The CDR3 has 13 residues. Trimming cost V 6 bases and J 5 bases; bases outside gene matches: 3.

This chain joins TRBV7-8 and TRBJ1-2; D ambiguous. V was pared by 7 bases and J by 3 bases, with 12 bases between. This CDR3 spans 13 amino acids. Per germline, CDR1 SGHVS and CDR2 FQNEAQ. This CDR3 reads CASTPEKDYGYTF. CDR3 coding DNA: TGTGCCAGCACCCCGGAGAAGGACTATGGCTACACCTTC.

With respect to this clone: The junction differs from germline at one of its ends, possibly a read error. V is TRBV12-5 and J is TRBJ1-3; D is uncertain. Germline V CDR1 and CDR2: LGHNT, FRNRAP. The CDR3 is 13 amino acids. In nucleotides, the CDR3 is TGTGCTAGTGGTTTGTTCCCTGGCAACACCATATATTTT. It is translated as CASGLFPGNTIYF.

The chain employs TRBV18 and TRBJ1-1; maybe TRBD1 (5 bases). Trimming pared 6 bases from V and 1 base from J, leaving 18 bases between. The germline V gene has CDR1 KGHSH and CDR2 LQKENI. The CDR3 length is 16 residues. CDR3 in amino acids: CASSYGGEGANTEAFF. In nucleotides, the CDR3 is TGTGCCAGCTCTTATGGGGGGGAAGGGGCGAACACTGAAGCTTTCTTT.

The chain has TRBV6-4 and TRBJ2-3; 12 positions match TRBD2. CDR3 length equals 15 residues. V dropped 6 bases and J dropped 2; count of bases not matched to a gene: 3. Germline CDR1 reads MRHNA; CDR2 reads SNTAGT. Here the CDR3 reads CASSASGGDTDTQYF. CDR3 coding DNA: TGTGCCAGCAGCGCTAGCGGGGGGGACACAGATACGCAGTATTTT.